Sequencing of this T cell receptor (beta chain) was carried out in a study of T-cell reconstitution after alpha-beta-depleted transplantation in children. The V end lost 6 bases, the J end lost 6 bases, and 15 bases lay between the germline ends. This CDR3 is built from 13 residues. This clonotype was found many times. Its specificity is not known. Study observations and caveats: Some patients owed their high day-60 TCRbeta diversity to surviving recipient T cells and thymic progenitors. It was reported that alpha-beta T cells came from several hundred expanded graft clones (about two months after transplant). At one year after transplant, newly produced T cells mostly accounted for T-cell counts and diversity.

The TCRbeta library incorporated unique molecular identifiers. MiXCR was run by TCRdb on the PCR reads, yielding one entry per CDR3 protein. The table includes approximately 500,000 distinct CDR3 sequences, about 10% detected once. This clonotype was sampled from a child aged 2-15 years with inherited bone marrow failure, due to receive a stem cell transplant. The input for sequencing was PBMCs, taken before TCRalphabeta/CD19-depleted stem cell transplant. The chain carries TRBV12-3 or TRBV12-4 and TRBJ2-7; a weak D match, TRBD1 (5 bases). The CDR3 DNA reads TGTGCCAGCAGGGCCCACGGGCAGGGCGAGCAGTACTTC. Translation gives CASRAHGQGEQYF.